This T cell receptor beta chain was identified during a study of CD8 T cells in ankylosing spondylitis. TCRdb reprocessed the 5' RACE reads via MiXCR and lists one record per CDR3 protein. Among 300,000 to 400,000 distinct CDR3 sequences listed, roughly 14% were seen once. CDR3 length: 14 amino acids. The V end was cut by 7 bases, the J end by 6 bases, with 18 bases between. The V gene's germline CDR1 is SGHRS and CDR2 YFSETQ. The receptor was isolated from a male donor with ankylosing spondylitis or in good health (not recorded which). Source material: blood, either unsorted or a sorted T cell fraction (not recorded which). The J gene is TRBJ2-3, the V gene TRBV5-1; D may be TRBD2 (6 bases). DNA for the CDR3: TGCGCCAGCTCTCTACTATCAGGGAGGGATACGCAGTATTTT. Translation gives CASSLLSGRDTQYF.